The rows below give T cell receptor beta chains drawn from one sample of a study of cytomegalovirus exposure and HLA in healthy donors. Here immunoSEQ multiplex PCR was the method, and the copy in TCRdb shows in-frame clones only, minus some. The repertoire has around 150,000 clones, more than 70% of them found once; the top ten carry 0.85% to 1.4%. Sequenced material: PBMCs. The receptors come from a male donor in good health and CMV-seronegative. The CDR3 runs from the conserved cysteine through the conserved F or W.

j_gene | v_gene | CDR3aa
TRBJ1-6 | TRBV15 | CATSRDPSGLGFSPLHF
TRBJ1-4 | TRBV5-6 | CASSRQGWTKTNEKLFF
TRBJ1-4 | TRBV10-3 | CAISAEGATNEKLFF
TRBJ1-3 | TRBV6-1 | CASRYRVGSGNTIYF
TRBJ1-2 | TRBV30 | CAWVPGQGFAESYTF
TRBJ1-2 | TRBV10-2 | CASSDPGPGGYTF
TRBJ2-5 | TRBV7-9 | CASSLGTGLETQYF
TRBJ1-1 | TRBV19 | CASSSSLPGTEAFF
TRBJ1-1 | TRBV5-1 | CASSQGASGTEAFF
TRBJ2-2 | TRBV5-1 | CASSTRTSVDGELFF
TRBJ1-2 | TRBV19 | CASKRGPTDNYGYTF
TRBJ2-7 | TRBV10-3 | CAISESGSSYEQYF
TRBJ1-4 | TRBV7-9 | CASSLERQFSEKLFF
TRBJ1-6 | TRBV9 | CASSVEGSLNSPLHF
TRBJ1-3 | TRBV6-1 | CASSEGQALSGNTIYF
TRBJ2-3 | TRBV11-3 | CASSLVAGGITDTQYF
TRBJ1-4 | TRBV11-3 | CASSWGQVVTNEKLFF